This TCR beta chain derives from a study of T cells in narcolepsy. Study conclusions and caveats: Comparing one patient's CSF and blood CD4+ clonotypes highlighted HCRT- and TRIB2-specific autoreactive clonotypes. In some patient and control memory CD4+ samples, autoreactive clones were absent. Healthy controls reportedly lacked the autoreactive clonotypes serially found in patients' blood.

As concerns this clone: What it recognizes is unknown.

The assay was immunoSEQ multiplex PCR, and TCRdb's table has in-frame clones only and misses some. The sample consists of 30,000 to 45,000 clones, around 85% of them appearing once. The sequencing sample was made of CD45RA- memory CD4+ T cells from PBMCs. The TCR originated in a human donor with narcolepsy.

CDR3 DNA sequence: TGCGCCAGCAGCCAAGCTCGCCGGATCTATGGCTACACCTTC. Translation gives CASSQARRIYGYTF. V usage is TRBV4-3 and J usage is TRBJ1-2; D gene unclear. This CDR3 is built from 14 residues. The ends were cut back, 1 base at V and 4 bases at J, with 10 bases in the middle. CDR1 is LGHNA, CDR2 YSLEER, per germline.